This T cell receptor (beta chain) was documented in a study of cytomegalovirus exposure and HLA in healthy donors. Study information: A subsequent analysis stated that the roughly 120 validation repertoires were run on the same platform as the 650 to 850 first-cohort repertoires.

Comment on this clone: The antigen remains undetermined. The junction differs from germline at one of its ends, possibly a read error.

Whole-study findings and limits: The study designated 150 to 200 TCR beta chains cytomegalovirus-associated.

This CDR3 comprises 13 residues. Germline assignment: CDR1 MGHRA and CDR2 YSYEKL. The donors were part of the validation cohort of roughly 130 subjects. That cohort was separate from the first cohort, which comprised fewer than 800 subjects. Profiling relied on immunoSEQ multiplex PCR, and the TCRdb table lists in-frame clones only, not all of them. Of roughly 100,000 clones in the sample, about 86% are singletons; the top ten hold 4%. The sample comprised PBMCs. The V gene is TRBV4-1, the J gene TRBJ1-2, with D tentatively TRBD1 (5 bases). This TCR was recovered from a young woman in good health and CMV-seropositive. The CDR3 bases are TGCGCCAGCAGCCAAGATGGGGCAGGCCAGAACTACTTC. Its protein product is CASSQDGAGQNYF.